These 7 T cell receptor beta chains were sequenced from one sample in a study of Ad26.COV2.S vaccination and SARS-CoV-2 variants. Treatment reported: some 20 received Ad26.COV2.S at low or high dose, single or two shots; roughly 5 received placebo; per-sample allocation not given. Vaccine and placebo recipients were sampled on day 63 after the first injection. Clones were sequenced by immunoSEQ multiplex PCR, and TCRdb holds only the in-frame ones, with some missing. The table includes under 550,000 clones, over 75% detected once. The specimen comprised peripheral blood, sampled in a trial of Ad26.COV2.S vaccine versus placebo. Source of these receptors: a person aged 18-65 years who received the Ad26.COV2.S COVID-19 vaccine or a placebo.

V is TRBV13 and J is TRBJ2-1; unclear D gene. Germline CDR1 is PRHDT and CDR2 is FYEKMQ (reference sequence). With 0 bases removed from V and 0 bases from J, the gap between germline ends came to 3 bases. The CDR3 spans 14 residues. The CDR3 spells CASSLGDSYNEQFF. The CDR3 region has the DNA TGTGCCAGCAGCTTAGGGGACTCCTACAATGAGCAGTTCTTC.

This chain uses TRBV9 with TRBJ2-2, with no clear D. CDR1 is SGDLS and CDR2 is YYNGEE in the germline V gene. Deletions cut 6 bases from V and 2 bases from J, with 17 bases between. CDR3 size: 16 residues. CDR3 nucleotide sequence: TGTGCCAGCACCGAAACCGGCAGCTATAACACCGGGGAGCTGTTTTTT. Translating gives CASTETGSYNTGELFF.

The chain links TRBV19 to TRBJ2-3; D gene uncertain. The CDR3 loop spans 14 amino acids. V lost 4 bases and J 4 bases, leaving 12 bases between the germline ends. Germline loops: CDR1 LNHDA, CDR2 SQIVND (reference sequence). CDR3 sequence (DNA): TGTGCCAGTAGTAATTGGGGATTGGCAGATACGCAGTATTTT. It codes for CASSNWGLADTQYF.

V usage is TRBV19 and J usage is TRBJ2-7, with TRBD2 identical over 8 bases. The CDR3 spans 15 residues. Germline V gives CDR1 LNHDA, CDR2 SQIVND (reference sequence). V shed 2 bases, J shed 5 bases, and the junction held 8 bases outside the gene matches. This chain's CDR3 is CASSISLAGGNEQYF. The CDR3 DNA sequence: TGTGCCAGTAGTATATCGCTGGCGGGAGGTAACGAGCAGTACTTC.

There are a few counts of this clone. V is TRBV30 and J is TRBJ2-7; weak D call: TRBD2 (6 bases). Per germline, CDR1 GTSNPN and CDR2 SVGIG (reference sequence). The CDR3 consists of 14 residues. V lost 7 bases and J lost 4, with 20 bases in between. As DNA, the CDR3 is TGTGCCTCAAAAAACCGGGAAGGGACTTACGAGCAGTACTTC. Protein product: CASKNREGTYEQYF.

The chain employs TRBV15 and TRBJ1-1; D is unresolved. This CDR3 is built from 15 residues. Per the germline V gene, CDR1 is LNHNV and CDR2 is YYDKDF (reference sequence). The V and J ends lost 4 bases and 1 base respectively, with 13 bases between them. The CDR3 region has the DNA TGTGCCACCAGCAAAGGAAGGGCCCAGAACACTGAAGCTTTCTTT. This translates into CATSKGRAQNTEAFF.

This clone was picked up one time. V and J are TRBV21-1 and TRBJ1-3. TRBV21-1 represents a pseudogene. This CDR3 has 14 amino acids. CDR3 bases: TGTGCCAGCAGCAACAAGGGTCCGGAAAACACCATATATTTT. This encodes CASSNKGPENTIYF.